This paragraph reports one T cell receptor (beta chain). No antigen is known for it. These data come from a study of cytomegalovirus exposure and HLA in healthy donors. Across the study: Prior work identified some 120 million unique TCR beta sequences in around 170 million T cells.

The CDR3 has 14 amino acids. Germline V gene lookup returns CDR1 LNHNV and CDR2 YYDKDF (reference sequence). Trimming cost V 5 bases and J 5 bases, with 15 bases left between them. Study-wide results and caveats: Several top significant clusters appeared, in a later analysis, to be linked to common viral pathogens.

The primer mix had 60 Vbeta and 13 Jbeta primers. Clones were read by immunoSEQ multiplex PCR, and TCRdb kept only the in-frame ones, dropping some. The sample records around 71,000 clones, around 60% being singletons. The chain recombines TRBV15 with TRBJ2-5; a weak D match, TRBD2 (6 bases). The sequenced sample was PBMCs. The clonotype was recovered from a man aged 30 to 39 in good health and CMV-seropositive. The CDR3 nucleotides are TGTGCCACCAGCGAGAGGAGGGGTGGTGAGACCCAGTACTTC. Its translation: CATSERRGGETQYF.